The clone carrying this T cell receptor beta chain has a handful of counts. TCRdb reprocessed the 5' RACE reads via MiXCR and lists one record per CDR3 protein. The data hold fewer than 100,000 distinct CDR3 sequences, with over 8% observed a single time. The data were obtained in a study of T cells after yellow fever vaccination. Study outcomes and limitations: Highly abundant clonotypes carried over from the bulk population could end up in FACS-sorted repertoires as contaminants. After the booster, roughly 96% of CD4 and more than 85% of CD8 primary-response clones were re-detected.

The CDR3 loop spans 19 amino acids. With V trimmed by 3 bases and J by 4 bases, 16 bases remained unmatched. The germline gives CDR1 LNHDA, CDR2 SQIVND (reference sequence). The material sequenced was CD8+ T cells not binding an NS4B(214-222) dextramer, sorted from PBMCs, taken around 16 days after the first yellow fever vaccination. This TCR derives from a man aged 18 to 29 who received the YFV17D yellow fever vaccine. The chain joins TRBV19 to TRBJ2-1; TRBD2 matches at 9 bases. CDR3 in DNA: TGTGCCAGTAGTATGGTCCCCCCTGGCGGGGGGGCCGAGTACAATGAGCAGTTCTTC. Translating gives CASSMVPPGGGAEYNEQFF.